Presented here are 6 T cell receptor beta chains from one specimen sequenced in a study of cytomegalovirus exposure and HLA in healthy donors (dated by TCRdb to 2015 to 2018). The library was built by means of the immunoSEQ multiplex PCR assay. The multiplex PCR relied on a mix of 60 forward primers for TCR Vbeta segments and 13 reverse primers for TCR Jbeta segments. What TCRdb holds here is the immuneACCESS table cut down to in-frame rearrangements. Part of the clones is not present; checked against another copy, under half of the missing clones reflect an unresolved V gene, and the others are unexplained. This sample is represented by approximately 110,000 clones; under 85% of them were singletons. 1.3% of the sample lies in the top ten. The sequencing sample was made of PBMCs. These receptors were taken from a man aged 30 to 39 in good health and CMV-seronegative.

This clone was recorded a few times. V and J are TRBV30 and TRBJ2-7, with 10 nucleotides matching TRBD1. V was pared by 1 base and J by 0 bases, with 9 bases of the junction left unmatched. There are 17 residues in the CDR3. The germline V gene encodes CDR1 GTSNPN and CDR2 SVGIG (reference sequence). The CDR3 protein is CAWSALTGTGASYEQYF. The CDR3 DNA reads as TGTGCCTGGAGTGCACTCACCGGGACAGGGGCCTCCTACGAGCAGTACTTC.

V usage is TRBV5-1 and J usage is TRBJ2-1; 9 bases match TRBD1. The length of the CDR3 is 16 residues. The V gene end was trimmed by 1 base and the J gene end by 7 bases; junction bases not matched to a gene: 9. CDR1 is SGHRS, CDR2 YFSETQ, per germline. This CDR3 is CASSLTGTGSLNEQFF. CDR3 DNA: TGCGCCAGCAGCTTGACCGGGACAGGGTCCTTAAATGAGCAGTTCTTC.

The gene calls are TRBV15 and TRBJ2-2; 7 bases map to TRBD1. Germline values: CDR1 LNHNV, CDR2 YYDKDF (reference sequence). This CDR3 has 14 residues. V shed 2 bases and J 6 bases; nucleotides not matched to a gene: 3. In nucleotides, the CDR3 is TGTGCCACCAGCAGAAGACAGGGCCCCGGGGAGCTGTTTTTT. This codes for CATSRRQGPGELFF.

The chain is built from TRBV4-3 and TRBJ2-6; D unclear. CDR1 and CDR2 from the germline V gene are LGHNA and YSLEER. V was pared by 2 bases and J by 0 bases, with 11 bases between. CDR3 length: 17 amino acids. CDR3 residues: CASSQTWADSGANVLTF. The DNA of the CDR3 is TGCGCCAGCAGCCAAACATGGGCTGACTCTGGGGCCAACGTCCTGACTTTC.

The chain links TRBV19 to TRBJ1-1; D unresolved. Germline CDR1 and CDR2: LNHDA and SQIVND (reference sequence). Trimming pared 0 bases from V and 4 bases from J, leaving 9 bases between. CDR3 length: 14 amino acids. The DNA of the CDR3 is TGTGCCAGTAGTATAGATATCGAACTCACTGAAGCTTTCTTT. Encoded protein: CASSIDIELTEAFF.

The chain has TRBV19 and TRBJ2-5; D gene ambiguous. Gene TRBJ2-7 matches the end of the DNA better, so the J call may be wrong. The CDR3 is 13 residues long. Germline loops: CDR1 LNHDA, CDR2 SQIVND (reference sequence). CDR3: CASSDQRAYEQYF. The CDR3 nucleotides are TGTGCCAGTAGTGACCAGCGAGCCTACGAGCAGTACTTC.